This T cell receptor (beta chain) emerged from a study of cytomegalovirus exposure and HLA in healthy donors. Notes on the study in general: Associated with cytomegalovirus, according to the listing, were 150 to 200 TCR beta chains. Among TCR sequences, most were rare, though some public TCRs appeared in many donors.

In regard to this clone: Its antigen is unidentified.

Measured with immunoSEQ multiplex PCR; TCRdb has only the in-frame clones, and not every one. Among about 160,000 clones listed, approximately 96% were seen once. This TCR came from a young woman in good health and CMV-seronegative. Sequenced: PBMCs.

DNA for the CDR3: TGTGCCAGCAGCCTCGGGTCGGGGGAGCAGTATTTT. Protein product: CASSLGSGEQYF. The chain uses TRBV7-9 and TRBJ2-3, with D possibly TRBD2 on 6 matching bases. The germline V gene has CDR1 SEHNR and CDR2 FQNEAQ (reference sequence). V dropped 5 bases and J dropped 11 bases, with 14 bases sitting between them. This CDR3 contains 12 residues.